Each of the 25 T cell receptor beta chains below was sequenced from the same sample in a study of cytomegalovirus exposure and HLA in healthy donors. PCR amplification relied on 60 Vbeta primers (plus 13 Jbeta primers). Measured with immunoSEQ multiplex PCR; TCRdb has only the in-frame clones, and not every one. Here the sample spans about 150,000 clones, 60% to 80% being singletons. Specimen: PBMCs. Receptors were obtained from a man younger than 40 in good health and CMV-seropositive.

In this sample, this clone turned up a few times. This chain connects TRBV6-5 to TRBJ2-1, with TRBD1 matching 9 bases. J gave up 6 bases and V 3 bases, and 6 bases lay outside the gene matches. The CDR3 contains 15 residues. CDR1 is MNHEY, CDR2 SVGAGI, per germline. CDR3 region: CASSYTGTGSNEQFF. The CDR3, as DNA: TGTGCCAGCAGTTATACCGGGACAGGGAGCAATGAGCAGTTCTTC.

V is TRBV6-5 and J is TRBJ1-1; TRBD1 matches 8 bases. The CDR3 spans 14 residues. Germline V lookup: CDR1 MNHEY, CDR2 SVGAGI. V trimming: 7 bases; J trimming: 0 bases; junction bases outside the gene matches: 4. This chain's CDR3 is CASNVRGLNTEAFF. The CDR3 nucleotides read TGTGCCAGCAATGTCAGGGGGCTGAACACTGAAGCTTTCTTT.

The chain carries TRBV28 and TRBJ2-1; D uncertain. The germline gives CDR1 MDHEN, CDR2 SYDVKM. This CDR3 has 15 amino acids. Deletions cut 2 bases from V and 4 bases from J, with 12 bases between. CDR3 residues: CASSLREIGYNEQFF. CDR3 nucleotide sequence: TGTGCCAGCAGTTTACGCGAAATCGGTTACAATGAGCAGTTCTTC.

The rearrangement joins TRBV6-4 to TRBJ2-2; 16 bases agree with TRBD2. This CDR3 spans 19 amino acids. Trimming removed 6 bases from V and 7 bases from J; junction bases left unmatched: 14. Germline V gives CDR1 MRHNA, CDR2 SNTAGT. DNA for the CDR3: TGTGCCAGCAGCAAATCGGGGGGGACTAGCGGGAGGGTGTTCGGGGAGCTGTTTTTT. Translation: CASSKSGGTSGRVFGELFF.

The rearrangement uses TRBV9 and TRBJ2-2; 7 nucleotides line up with TRBD1. V shed 4 bases, J shed 3 bases, and the junction held 6 bases outside the gene matches. This CDR3 has 15 amino acids. Germline CDR1 is SGDLS and CDR2 is YYNGEE. The CDR3 sequence: CASSLGTADTGELFF. CDR3 sequence (DNA): TGTGCCAGCAGCCTAGGGACAGCGGACACCGGGGAGCTGTTTTTT.

The sample holds one count of this clone. The chain is built from TRBV28 and TRBJ2-7, with 7 bases matching TRBD2. The germline CDR1 and CDR2 sequences are MDHEN and SYDVKM. The CDR3 sequence is 17 residues long. The V and J ends lost 4 bases and 2 bases, in that order; junction bases with no gene match: 14. The DNA for the CDR3 is TGTGCCAGCAGTTACCTTCGGGCTAGCGGTAAAGCCTACGAGCAGTACTTC. Translated: CASSYLRASGKAYEQYF.

The V call is TRBV19, the J call TRBJ2-7; 8 nucleotides agree with TRBD2. This CDR3 comprises 17 residues. Germline CDR1 LNHDA, CDR2 SQIVND (reference sequence). The V gene end was trimmed by 2 bases and the J gene end by 0 bases; junction bases not matched to a gene: 9. The CDR3 reads CASSIFGGRPHSYEQYF. For the CDR3, the DNA is TGTGCCAGTAGTATATTCGGCGGGAGGCCGCACTCCTACGAGCAGTACTTC.

This clone was counted a few times. The chain couples TRBV28 to TRBJ2-2; D uncertain. Looked up from germline, CDR1 is MDHEN and CDR2 is SYDVKM. The CDR3 contains 13 residues. The V end lost 6 bases, the J end lost 3 bases, and 8 bases lay between the germline ends. In nucleotides, the CDR3 is TGTGCCAGCAGCCGACTTGACACCGGGGAGCTGTTTTTT. It codes for CASSRLDTGELFF.

This clone has a single count. The gene calls are TRBV27 and TRBJ2-7; D is perhaps TRBD2 (6 bases). Trimming cost V 0 bases and J 3 bases, with 15 bases left between them. Germline assignment: CDR1 MNHEY and CDR2 SMNVEV (reference sequence). The CDR3 consists of 16 residues. In DNA, the CDR3 is TGTGCCAGCAGTTTATCCCGCGGGGTGGCGAGCTACGAGCAGTACTTC. Protein product: CASSLSRGVASYEQYF.

The J gene is TRBJ2-1, the V gene TRBV27; 8 bases line up with TRBD2. The CDR3 loop spans 15 amino acids. The ends lost 1 base at V and 7 bases at J; junction bases unmatched: 6. From germline, CDR1 is MNHEY and CDR2 SMNVEV (reference sequence). CDR3 sequence: CASSLLAGGANEQFF. The CDR3 DNA reads TGTGCCAGCAGTTTATTGGCGGGAGGCGCAAATGAGCAGTTCTTC.

This clone occurred once. J is TRBJ2-2 and V is TRBV4-1, with 8 positions matching TRBD1. This CDR3 has 15 residues. The V and J ends lost 0 bases and 3 bases, in that order; junction bases with no gene match: 0. Germline V lookup: CDR1 MGHRA, CDR2 YSYEKL. This CDR3 is CASSQETGDTGELFF. The CDR3 DNA sequence: TGCGCCAGCAGCCAAGAGACAGGGGACACCGGGGAGCTGTTTTTT.

This clone was counted a few times. The V gene is TRBV19, the J gene TRBJ2-2; TRBD2 matches at 9 bases. Germline V gives CDR1 LNHDA, CDR2 SQIVND (reference sequence). This CDR3 is built from 17 residues. Trimming removed 6 bases from V and 5 bases from J; junction bases left unmatched: 13. CDR3 nucleotides: TGTGCCAGTAGAGGGGACCGGGCTAGCGGGGAAACCGGGGAGCTGTTTTTT. Protein: CASRGDRASGETGELFF.

The V gene is TRBV6-5, the J gene TRBJ1-1; D is perhaps TRBD1 (5 bases). CDR1 and CDR2 (germline): MNHEY, SVGAGI. The CDR3 runs to 13 residues. Trimming left V 5 bases short and J 2 bases short, with 9 bases between. The CDR3 sequence is CASSARVNTEAFF. The CDR3 bases are TGTGCCAGCAGTGCCAGGGTTAACACTGAAGCTTTCTTT.

The V gene is TRBV4-2, the J gene TRBJ2-1; 11 bases line up with TRBD2. The CDR3 spans 17 residues. Germline loops: CDR1 LGHNA, CDR2 YNFKEQ. V lost 1 base to trimming and J lost 4 bases; unmatched junction nucleotides: 6. The CDR3, as DNA: TGTGCCAGCAGCCAAGTGACCGGGACTAGCGGATACAATGAGCAGTTCTTC. As protein: CASSQVTGTSGYNEQFF.

V gene TRBV15 combines with J gene TRBJ1-4; D gene unclear. V lost 1 base, J lost 0 bases, and 9 bases lay in between. The CDR3 is made up of 16 amino acids. Germline values: CDR1 LNHNV, CDR2 YYDKDF (reference sequence). The CDR3 DNA follows: TGTGCCACCAGCAGAGTAAGCTATGCAACTAATGAAAAACTGTTTTTT. It encodes CATSRVSYATNEKLFF.

The CDR3 coding sequence is TGTGCCAGCAGCTCGTGGACTAGCGGGAAAAATGAGCAGTTCTTC. It is translated as CASSSWTSGKNEQFF. The rearrangement uses TRBV9 and TRBJ2-1, with 12 bases aligning to TRBD2. CDR1 is SGDLS and CDR2 is YYNGEE in the germline V gene. Unmatched junction bases numbered 6, after V lost 4 bases and J lost 7 bases. This CDR3 comprises 15 residues.

The chain carries TRBV10-1 and TRBJ2-5, with D perhaps matching TRBD2 (6 bases). The CDR3 is made up of 15 amino acids. Germline CDR1 is WNHNN and CDR2 is SYGVQD (reference sequence). V dropped 0 bases and J dropped 9 bases, with 17 bases sitting between them. CDR3 region: CASSESRTIPGAQYF. DNA for the CDR3: TGCGCCAGCAGTGAGTCCCGGACTATCCCGGGTGCCCAGTACTTC.

The CDR3 DNA reads as TGTGCCAGCAGCCAAGTTACCGGGACAGGGTCCTACGAGCAGTACTTC. It translates to CASSQVTGTGSYEQYF. This sequence joins TRBV4-2 and TRBJ2-7, with 9 bases matching TRBD1. The V gene's germline CDR1 is LGHNA and CDR2 YNFKEQ. This CDR3 has 16 residues. V was pared by 1 base and J by 1 base, with 5 bases of the junction left unmatched.

This clone was observed once. The gene calls are TRBV19 and TRBJ1-2; TRBD1 agrees at 8 bases. Germline CDR1 and CDR2: LNHDA and SQIVND (reference sequence). Germline trimming cut 10 bases from V and 0 bases from J; bases unmatched to any gene: 10. The CDR3 consists of 15 residues. CDR3 coding DNA: TGTGCCACGGGGACAGGATTTCGCTCTAACTATGGCTACACCTTC. Its protein is CATGTGFRSNYGYTF.

This chain links TRBV7-2 with TRBJ2-3; tentative D call: TRBD2 (5 bases). Germline CDR1 and CDR2: SGHTA and FQGNSA. The CDR3 spans 15 residues. V was trimmed by 1 base and J by 1 base, leaving 9 bases between them. The chain's CDR3 is CASSLVGARTDTQYF. The CDR3 DNA reads as TGTGCCAGCAGCTTAGTGGGAGCGCGCACAGATACGCAGTATTTT. The full variable domain, its missing parts supplied by reference TRBV7-2 and TRBJ2-3, is GAGVSQSPSNKVTEKGKDVELRCDPISGHTALYWYRQSLGQGLEFLIYFQGNSAPDKSGLPSDRFSAERTGGSVSTLTIQRTQQEDSAVYLCASSLVGARTDTQYFGPGTRLTVL.

The J gene is TRBJ2-1, the V gene TRBV4-1; TRBD2 matches 10 bases. The CDR3 runs 16 residues. J gave up 5 bases and V 0 bases, and 4 bases lay outside the gene matches. Germline V gene sequence: CDR1 MGHRA, CDR2 YSYEKL. CDR3 coding DNA: TGCGCCAGCAGCCAAGAACGGACTAGCGGTGACAATGAGCAGTTCTTC. Encoded protein: CASSQERTSGDNEQFF.

The V and J genes are TRBV29-1 and TRBJ2-1; TRBD2 agrees at 7 bases. CDR3 length: 15 amino acids. Germline V lookup: CDR1 SQVTM, CDR2 ANQGSEA. The junction had 14 bases not matched to a gene; V was cut back by 5 bases and J by 7 bases. The CDR3: CSVPLLGGGRNEQFF. DNA of the CDR3: TGCAGCGTTCCCCTCCTGGGGGGAGGGCGGAATGAGCAGTTCTTC.

This chain uses TRBV28 with TRBJ1-2; TRBD1 matches at 7 bases. Per the germline V gene, CDR1 is MDHEN and CDR2 is SYDVKM. J lost 3 bases, V lost 2 bases, and 3 bases had no gene match. The CDR3 consists of 14 residues. The CDR3 sequence is CASSLPGGYYGYTF. Here the CDR3 DNA reads TGTGCCAGCAGTTTACCAGGGGGGTACTATGGCTACACCTTC.

The chain is built from TRBV11-3 and TRBJ2-5; maybe TRBD1 (6 bases). V dropped 1 base and J dropped 0 bases, with 15 bases sitting between them. Looked up from germline, CDR1 is SGHNT and CDR2 is YENEEA. The CDR3 is made up of 17 amino acids. The CDR3 region has the DNA TGTGCCAGCAGCTTAGGACAGGCAGGCCCAAACCAAGAGACCCAGTACTTC. Translated, it gives CASSLGQAGPNQETQYF.

The chain combines TRBV19 with TRBJ2-1; D perhaps matches TRBD2 (6 bases). V was pared by 1 base and J by 1 base, with 17 bases between. The CDR3 contains 18 residues. Per germline, CDR1 LNHDA and CDR2 SQIVND (reference sequence). The CDR3 protein is CASSIVLDSGPSYNEQFF. The DNA for the CDR3 is TGTGCCAGTAGTATAGTCCTAGATAGCGGACCTTCCTACAATGAGCAGTTCTTC.